This T cell receptor beta chain was found in a study of T cell responses to AZD1222 COVID-19 vaccine. Study-wide points: Most donors were white British, females outnumbered males, and clonal diversity was possibly underestimated. Compared with day 0, the breadth and depth of the Spike-specific TCR repertoire rose significantly after two doses of AZD1222. CD4 TCRs linked to vaccination spanned spike, dominating at 160-218 and 743-854.

About this clone: Its target is not known.

TCRdb's table, derived via immunoSEQ multiplex PCR, lists solely in-frame clones and lacks some. The sample lists 130,000 or so clones; just over 90% were seen once. Germline V gene data show CDR1 as LGHNA and CDR2 as YSLEER. The CDR3 has 16 residues. Trimming removed 0 bases from V and 2 bases from J, with 8 bases in between. This specimen was peripheral blood, taken on day 0 of MenACWY control vaccination. The sequence was collected from an adult in good health. The chain uses TRBV4-3 and TRBJ2-6; D is unclear. The CDR3 DNA follows: TGCGCCAGCAGCCAAGAGGGTCCTACTGGGGCCAACGTCCTGACTTTC. It translates to CASSQEGPTGANVLTF.